The 24 T cell receptor beta chains reported below all come from one sample, sequenced in a study of blood T cells in healthy people across ages. Next came a second PCR, run for about 6 to 12 cycles, which used a sample-barcoded 5' primer along with a J-beta primer mix. TCRdb re-analysed the 5' RACE reads in MiXCR, keeping a single row per CDR3 protein. This table has about 1.7 million distinct CDR3 sequences, about 28% appearing once. Sequenced: blood. Source of these receptors: a woman aged 25 to 45 in good health.

Concerning this clonotype itself: The junction departs from germline at one end; a sequencing error may be responsible. The CDR3, as DNA: TGTGCCAGCAGCCTTCTAGGGGGCCCCAAAAACTCCCACGAGCAGTACTTC. Translated: CASSLLGGPKNSHEQYF. The rearrangement links TRBV5-5 to TRBJ2-7; 7 nucleotides align to TRBD1. CDR1 SGHKS and CDR2 YYEKEE come from the germline V gene (reference sequence). This CDR3 spans 17 amino acids.

This clonotype was seen repeatedly, ten times or more. V usage is TRBV20-1 and J usage is TRBJ2-7, with D possibly being TRBD1 (6 bases). Trimming left V 3 bases short and J 8 bases short, with 14 bases between. The CDR3 spans 12 residues. Per the germline V gene, CDR1 is DFQATT and CDR2 is SNEGSKA (reference sequence). In nucleotides, the CDR3 is TGCAGTGCTAGCCGGGACATATCCAAGCAGTACTTC. Residues: CSASRDISKQYF.

The chain combines TRBV18 with TRBJ2-5; D ambiguous. Matching the DNA end better, TRBJ2-7 makes the J call doubtful. Germline V gives CDR1 KGHSH, CDR2 LQKENI. The CDR3 is 13 residues long. The CDR3 reads CASSPVVDYEQYF. The CDR3 DNA reads TGTGCCAGCTCACCCGTGGTGGACTACGAGCAGTACTTC.

Concerning this clonotype itself: An end of the junction differs from the germline gene, which may be a read error. The rearrangement joins TRBV5-6 to TRBJ1-1; the match to TRBD1 covers 9 bases. This CDR3 is built from 16 residues. Germline V gene data show CDR1 as SGHDT and CDR2 as YYEEEE. The DNA for the CDR3 is TGTGCCATCAGCTTCCCCTCAGGGACAGGGCCCACTGAAGCTTTCTTT. Translation: CAISFPSGTGPTEAFF.

On this clonotype itself: A much larger clone sits a single nucleotide away, making a read error possible. The rearrangement joins TRBV12-3 or TRBV12-4 to TRBJ2-1; 10 nucleotides agree with TRBD2. The CDR3 spans 15 residues. J gave up 8 bases and V 5 bases, and 9 bases lay outside the gene matches. The CDR3: CASSLQAGGSHEQFF. The CDR3 DNA follows: TGTGCCAGCAGTCTCCAAGCGGGAGGGTCCCATGAGCAGTTCTTC.

In this sample, this clonotype turned up a few times. This chain links TRBV9 with TRBJ2-1; possibly TRBD1 for D (6 bases). With 0 bases removed from V and 0 bases from J, the gap between germline ends came to 13 bases. The germline gives CDR1 SGDLS, CDR2 YYNGEE. The CDR3 consists of 17 residues. CDR3 sequence reads: CASSVGYRVTSYNEQFF. CDR3 in DNA: TGTGCCAGCAGCGTAGGGTACAGGGTGACCTCCTACAATGAGCAGTTCTTC.

V and J are TRBV20-1 and TRBJ2-7; D remains unclear. This CDR3 spans 12 amino acids. The V and J ends lost 5 bases and 7 bases respectively, with 15 bases between them. Germline V gene lookup returns CDR1 DFQATT and CDR2 SNEGSKA (reference sequence). In DNA form, the CDR3 reads TGCAGTGCTGGCCAGGATTATTGGGAGCAGTACTTC. It codes for CSAGQDYWEQYF.

This clonotype was counted only a few times. The DNA of the CDR3 is TGCAGCGTTGAGGGCAGATACTCCTACAATGAGCAGTTCTTC. It specifies CSVEGRYSYNEQFF. The chain employs TRBV29-1 and TRBJ2-1, with D uncertain. This CDR3 has 14 amino acids. Per the germline V gene, CDR1 is SQVTM and CDR2 is ANQGSEA. Trimming pared 3 bases from V and 0 bases from J, leaving 9 bases between.

This sequence joins TRBV10-3 and TRBJ1-1, with 11 bases that match TRBD1. CDR1 and CDR2 (germline): ENHRY, SYGVKD. CDR3 length: 17 residues. Trimming took 0 bases from V and 8 from J; bases not matched to a gene: 11. CDR3 DNA: TGTGCCATCAGTGAGTCGCGTCGGACAGGGGGCAACCTCGAAGCTTTCTTT. Its translation is CAISESRRTGGNLEAFF.

This chain joins TRBV5-5 and TRBJ1-4; D gene unclear. The CDR3 loop spans 16 amino acids. Germline values: CDR1 SGHKS, CDR2 YYEKEE (reference sequence). The germline V and J ends were trimmed by 2 bases and 7 bases, with 18 bases remaining between them. The CDR3 sequence is CASSFGILRASEKLFF. Here the CDR3 DNA reads TGTGCCAGCAGCTTCGGGATTCTTAGGGCTTCTGAAAAACTGTTTTTT. Using reference TRBV5-5 and TRBJ1-4 for the parts outside the CDR3, the full variable domain is DAGVTQSPTHLIKTRGQQVTLRCSPISGHKSVSWYQQVLGQGPQFIFQYYEKEERGRGNFPDRFSARQFPNYSSELNVNALLLGDSALYLCASSFGILRASEKLFFGSGTQLSVL.

This clonotype has just a few counts. The chain employs TRBV6-1 and TRBJ2-7, with D tentatively TRBD1 (6 bases). V lost 6 bases and J 7 bases, leaving 16 bases between the germline ends. In germline, CDR1 is MNHNS, CDR2 SASEGT. The CDR3 length is 13 residues. The CDR3 nucleotides read TGTGCCAGCAGAAAGGACAGCCCGGGAGAGCAGTACTTC. It encodes CASRKDSPGEQYF.

This clonotype has a handful of counts. This chain uses TRBV9 with TRBJ2-3; D unclear. The CDR3 consists of 15 residues. V was trimmed by 4 bases and J by 2 bases, leaving 14 bases between them. Per germline, CDR1 SGDLS and CDR2 YYNGEE. This chain's CDR3 is CASSRISKTTDTQYF. The CDR3 DNA reads TGTGCCAGCAGCCGAATCAGCAAAACCACAGATACGCAGTATTTT.

The chain recombines TRBV12-3 or TRBV12-4 with TRBJ1-3, with 7 bases that match TRBD1. The length of the CDR3 is 12 residues. Losses at the gene ends were 5 bases for V and 12 bases for J; bases not matched to a gene: 7. In DNA, the CDR3 is TGTGCCAGCAGTCCCGACAGGGACATCATATATTTT. The encoded protein is CASSPDRDIIYF.

DNA for the CDR3: TGTGCCAGCAGTTTTCCTAGTTCCGCCTTCCAAGAGACCCAGTACTTC. It specifies CASSFPSSAFQETQYF. This chain joins TRBV28 and TRBJ2-5; D call uncertain. The CDR3 is 16 residues long. Germline CDR1 MDHEN, CDR2 SYDVKM. V lost 3 bases, J lost 1 base, and 15 bases lay in between. The variable domain in full, completed from reference TRBV28 and TRBJ2-5, reads DVKVTQSSRYLVKRTGEKVFLECVQDMDHENMFWYRQDPGLGLRLIYFSYDVKMKEKGDIPEGYSVSREKKERFSLILESASTNQTSMYLCASSFPSSAFQETQYFGPGTRLLVL.

This clonotype was counted only a few times. The J gene is TRBJ2-4, the V gene TRBV12-3 or TRBV12-4; 10 bases align to TRBD1. The J call is uncertain, as TRBJ2-7 better fits the DNA end. The CDR3 runs 14 residues. The CDR3 loop reads CASSWRTGGSEQYF. The CDR3 nucleotides read TGTGCCAGCAGTTGGCGGACAGGGGGAAGCGAGCAGTACTTC.

There are many counts of this clonotype. V usage is TRBV12-5 and J usage is TRBJ2-7; 7 bases fit TRBD2. The trim removed 1 base at V and 4 bases at J, leaving 4 bases unmatched. Per the germline V gene, CDR1 is LGHNT and CDR2 is FRNRAP. The CDR3 runs 14 residues. This chain's CDR3 is CASGLEAGRYEQYF. The CDR3 DNA sequence: TGTGCTAGTGGTTTGGAAGCGGGGCGGTACGAGCAGTACTTC.

The chain uses TRBV7-2 and TRBJ1-6; the match to TRBD1 covers 9 bases. Looked up from germline, CDR1 is SGHTA and CDR2 is FQGNSA. The CDR3 extends over 14 amino acids. V was clipped by 10 bases and J by 10 bases; unmatched bases: 11. CDR3 coding DNA: TGTGCCATCAGGACAGGGGATGCTGGGTCACCCCTCCACTTT. It translates to CAIRTGDAGSPLHF.

This clonotype has a handful of counts. This rearrangement joins TRBV20-1 to TRBJ1-1; D remains unclear. Germline values: CDR1 DFQATT, CDR2 SNEGSKA (reference sequence). Trimming stripped 0 bases from V and 10 bases from J, with 18 bases between. The length of the CDR3 is 14 residues. The CDR3 sequence is CSAREPTTAVRAFF. The CDR3 nucleotides are TGCAGTGCTAGAGAACCGACTACGGCAGTAAGAGCTTTCTTT.

This clonotype was counted a few times. The chain is built from TRBV2 and TRBJ1-2; perhaps TRBD1 as D (5 bases). Trimming shortened V by 0 bases and J by 9 bases, and 14 bases separated the two germline ends. The germline gives CDR1 SNHLY, CDR2 FYNNEI. CDR3 size: 14 residues. The CDR3 reads CASSEARGAVSYTF. The CDR3 coding sequence is TGTGCCAGCAGTGAAGCGCGAGGGGCCGTGAGCTACACCTTC. The full variable domain, rest sourced from reference TRBV2 and TRBJ1-2, is EPEVTQTPSHQVTQMGQEVILRCVPISNHLYFYWYRQILGQKVEFLVSFYNNEISEKSEIFDDQFSVERPDGSNFTLKIRSTKLEDSAMYFCASSEARGAVSYTFGSGTRLTVV.

The chain links TRBV20-1 to TRBJ2-1, with D unclear. Germline CDR1 is DFQATT and CDR2 is SNEGSKA (reference sequence). Trimming took 0 bases from V and 0 from J, leaving 12 bases between them. This CDR3 is 16 amino acids long. The CDR3 sequence: CSARDLADNSYNEQFF. The CDR3 bases are TGCAGTGCTAGAGATCTCGCCGATAACTCCTACAATGAGCAGTTCTTC.

The chain joins TRBV9 to TRBJ1-2, with a tentative D call TRBD1 (6 bases). The CDR3 totals 12 residues. The germline CDR1 and CDR2 sequences are SGDLS and YYNGEE. The V and J ends lost 3 bases and 8 bases respectively, with 11 bases between them. The CDR3, as DNA: TGTGCCAGCAGCGGTAACAGGGTCGGCTACACCTTC. Protein product: CASSGNRVGYTF.

This clonotype occurred a few times. The chain uses TRBV29-1 and TRBJ2-5; TRBD2 might be the D (7 bases). The CDR3 is 11 residues long. Germline assignment: CDR1 SQVTM and CDR2 ANQGSEA. The V gene lost 8 bases and the J gene lost 10 bases, with 17 bases spanning the gap. The CDR3 loop is CSRRGPRVQYF. DNA of the CDR3: TGCAGCAGGCGGGGGCCCCGAGTCCAGTACTTC.

This clonotype has a handful of counts. The chain joins TRBV24-1 to TRBJ1-1, with 9 bases lining up with TRBD1. CDR1 and CDR2 (germline): KGHDR, SFDVKD. J was trimmed by 10 bases and V by 4 bases; bases with no gene match: 6. CDR3 length equals 13 residues. For the CDR3, the DNA is TGTGCCACCAGTGACCAGGGGACAGGGAGAGCTTTCTTT. Protein: CATSDQGTGRAFF.

CDR3 loop: CASGLVGAGTYNEQFF. In DNA form, the CDR3 reads TGTGCTAGTGGTTTGGTCGGAGCGGGGACCTACAATGAGCAGTTCTTC. The chain is built from TRBV12-5 and TRBJ2-1, with TRBD2 identical over 7 bases. The CDR3 runs 16 residues. J was trimmed by 2 bases and V by 0 bases; bases with no gene match: 4. CDR1 and CDR2 (germline): LGHNT, FRNRAP.